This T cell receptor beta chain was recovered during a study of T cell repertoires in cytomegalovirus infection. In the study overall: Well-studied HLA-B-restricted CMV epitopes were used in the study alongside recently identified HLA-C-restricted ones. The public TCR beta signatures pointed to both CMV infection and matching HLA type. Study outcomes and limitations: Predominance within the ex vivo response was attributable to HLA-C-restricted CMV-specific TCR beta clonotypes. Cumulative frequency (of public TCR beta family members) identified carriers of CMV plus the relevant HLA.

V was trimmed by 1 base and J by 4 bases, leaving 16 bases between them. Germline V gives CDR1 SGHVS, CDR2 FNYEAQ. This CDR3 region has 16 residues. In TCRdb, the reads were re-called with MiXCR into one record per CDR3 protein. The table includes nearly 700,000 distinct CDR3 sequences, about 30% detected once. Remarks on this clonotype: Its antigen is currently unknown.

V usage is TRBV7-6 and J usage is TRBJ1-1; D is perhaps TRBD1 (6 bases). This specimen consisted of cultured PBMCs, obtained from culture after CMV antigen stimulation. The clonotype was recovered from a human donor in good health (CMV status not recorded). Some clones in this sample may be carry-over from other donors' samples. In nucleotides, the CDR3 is TGTGCCAGCAGCTTAGGATCAGGGGAGAGCGGCACTGAAGCTTTCTTT. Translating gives CASSLGSGESGTEAFF.